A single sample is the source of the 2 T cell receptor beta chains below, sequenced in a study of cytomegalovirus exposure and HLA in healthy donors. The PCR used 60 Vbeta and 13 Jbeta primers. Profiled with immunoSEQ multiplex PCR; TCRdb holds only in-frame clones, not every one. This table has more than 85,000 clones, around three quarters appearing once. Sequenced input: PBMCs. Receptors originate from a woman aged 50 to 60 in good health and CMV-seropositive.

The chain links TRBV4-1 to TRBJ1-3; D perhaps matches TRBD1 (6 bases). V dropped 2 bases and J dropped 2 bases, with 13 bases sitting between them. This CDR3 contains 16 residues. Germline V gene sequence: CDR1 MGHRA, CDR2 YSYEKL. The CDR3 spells CASSQRGGMAGNTIYF. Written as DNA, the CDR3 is TGCGCCAGCAGCCAAAGAGGGGGTATGGCTGGAAACACCATATATTTT.

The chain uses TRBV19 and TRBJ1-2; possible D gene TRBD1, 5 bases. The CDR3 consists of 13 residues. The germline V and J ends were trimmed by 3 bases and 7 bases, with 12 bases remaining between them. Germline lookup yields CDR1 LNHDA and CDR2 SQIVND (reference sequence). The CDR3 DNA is TGTGCCAGTAGTATTGGCCAGGGTGGTGGCTACACCTTC. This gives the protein CASSIGQGGGYTF.